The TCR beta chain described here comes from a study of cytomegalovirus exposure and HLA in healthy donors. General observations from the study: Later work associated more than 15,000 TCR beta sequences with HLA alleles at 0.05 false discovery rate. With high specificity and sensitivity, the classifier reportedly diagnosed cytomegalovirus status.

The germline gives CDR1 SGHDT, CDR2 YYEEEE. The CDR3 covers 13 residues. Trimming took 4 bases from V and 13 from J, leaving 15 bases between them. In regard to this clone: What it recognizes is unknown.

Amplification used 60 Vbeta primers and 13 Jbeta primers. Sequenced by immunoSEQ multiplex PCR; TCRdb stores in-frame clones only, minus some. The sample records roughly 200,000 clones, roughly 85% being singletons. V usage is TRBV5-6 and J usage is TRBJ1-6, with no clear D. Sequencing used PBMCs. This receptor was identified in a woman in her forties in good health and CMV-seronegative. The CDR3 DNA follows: TGTGCCAGCAGCCCACGGGGAGCCAGGCCCCTCCACTTT. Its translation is CASSPRGARPLHF.